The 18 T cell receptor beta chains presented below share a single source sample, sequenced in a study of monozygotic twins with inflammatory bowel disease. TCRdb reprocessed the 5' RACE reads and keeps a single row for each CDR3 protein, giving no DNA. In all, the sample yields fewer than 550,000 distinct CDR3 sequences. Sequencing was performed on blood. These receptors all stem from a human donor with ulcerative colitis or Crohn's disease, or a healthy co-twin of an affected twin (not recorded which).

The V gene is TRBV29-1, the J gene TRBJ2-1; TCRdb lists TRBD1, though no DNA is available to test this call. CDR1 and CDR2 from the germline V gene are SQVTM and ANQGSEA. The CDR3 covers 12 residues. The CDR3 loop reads CSGGQGQGEQFF.

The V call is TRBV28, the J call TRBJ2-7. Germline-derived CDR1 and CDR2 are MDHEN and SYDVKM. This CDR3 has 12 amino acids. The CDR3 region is CASSGTLYEQYF.

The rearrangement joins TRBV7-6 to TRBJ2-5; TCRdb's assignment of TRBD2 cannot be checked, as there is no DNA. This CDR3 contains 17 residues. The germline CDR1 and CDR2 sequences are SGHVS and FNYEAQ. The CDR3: CASSWGVYGGSKETQYF.

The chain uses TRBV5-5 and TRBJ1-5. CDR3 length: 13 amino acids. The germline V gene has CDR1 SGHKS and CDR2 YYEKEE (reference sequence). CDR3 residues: CASSLLVNQPQHF.

The CDR3 sequence is CSVPYPSEQYF. The chain is built from TRBV29-1 and TRBJ2-1. The length of the CDR3 is 11 residues. The germline CDR1 and CDR2 sequences are SQVTM and ANQGSEA.

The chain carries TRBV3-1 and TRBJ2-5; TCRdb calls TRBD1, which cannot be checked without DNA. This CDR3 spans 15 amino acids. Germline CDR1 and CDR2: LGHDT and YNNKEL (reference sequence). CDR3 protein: CASSPPGQPPETQYF.

The CDR3 sequence is CASSWVADTQYF. The gene calls are TRBV2 and TRBJ2-3. CDR1 SNHLY and CDR2 FYNNEI come from the germline V gene. The CDR3 runs to 12 residues.

CDR3 sequence reads: CASRGADNEQFF. The rearrangement links TRBV10-3 to TRBJ2-1; TCRdb outputs TRBD1, but without DNA this stays unchecked. CDR1 is ENHRY and CDR2 is SYGVKD in the germline V gene. The length of the CDR3 is 12 residues.

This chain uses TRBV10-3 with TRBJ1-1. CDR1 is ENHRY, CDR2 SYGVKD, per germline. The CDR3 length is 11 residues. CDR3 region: CAIRVNTEAFF.

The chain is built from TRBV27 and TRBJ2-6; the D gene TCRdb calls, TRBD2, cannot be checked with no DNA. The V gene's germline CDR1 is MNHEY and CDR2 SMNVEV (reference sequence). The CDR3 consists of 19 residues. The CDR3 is CASSLYAPGLTSGANVLTF.

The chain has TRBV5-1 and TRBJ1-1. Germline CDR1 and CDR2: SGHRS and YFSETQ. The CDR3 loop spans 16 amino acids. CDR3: CASSLVRSDQDTEAFF.

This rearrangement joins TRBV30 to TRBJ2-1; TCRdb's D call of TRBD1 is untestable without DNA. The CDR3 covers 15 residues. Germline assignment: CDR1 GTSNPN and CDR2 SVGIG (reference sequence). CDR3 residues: CAWREQGARGMRQFF.

The CDR3 loop is CASSSQGGLGAVAFF. The chain combines TRBV7-2 with TRBJ1-1; TCRdb's D call, TRBD1, is unchecked because there is no DNA. This CDR3 has 15 amino acids. Germline V gene data show CDR1 as SGHTA and CDR2 as FQGNSA.

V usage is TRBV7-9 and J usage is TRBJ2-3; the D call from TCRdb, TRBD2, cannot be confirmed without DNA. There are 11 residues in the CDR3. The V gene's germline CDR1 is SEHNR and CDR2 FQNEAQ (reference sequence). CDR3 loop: CASGTTDTQYF.

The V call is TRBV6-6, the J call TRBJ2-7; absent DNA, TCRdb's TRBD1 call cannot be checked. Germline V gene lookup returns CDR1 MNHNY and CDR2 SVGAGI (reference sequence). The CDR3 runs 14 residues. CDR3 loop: CASSRQGLGYEQYF.

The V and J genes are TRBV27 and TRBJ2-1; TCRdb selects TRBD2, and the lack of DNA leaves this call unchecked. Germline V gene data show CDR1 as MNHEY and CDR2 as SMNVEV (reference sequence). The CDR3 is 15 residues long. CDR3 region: CASSFASGTNNEQFF.

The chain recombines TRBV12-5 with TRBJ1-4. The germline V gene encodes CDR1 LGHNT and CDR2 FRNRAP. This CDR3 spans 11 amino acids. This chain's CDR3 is CASGSNDKLFF.

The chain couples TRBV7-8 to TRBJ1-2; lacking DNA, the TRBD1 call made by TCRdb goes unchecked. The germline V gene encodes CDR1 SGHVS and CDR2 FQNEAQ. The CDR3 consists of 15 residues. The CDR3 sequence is CASSLRDPGSYGYSF.